One sample yielded the 24 T cell receptor beta chains listed below, sequenced in a study of T cell changes during pregnancy in multiple sclerosis. Sequencing was performed with immunoSEQ multiplex PCR; in TCRdb, only in-frame clones are kept and a portion is missing. The sample shows about 86,000 clones, around 93% of them seen only once. The material was peripheral blood, obtained in the first trimester of pregnancy. The receptors come from a female donor in good health, enrolled as a control in a pregnancy study.

The gene calls are TRBV2 and TRBJ2-7; 10 bases are a match to TRBD1. CDR3 size: 14 residues. V lost 7 bases, J lost 0 bases, and 3 bases stayed unmatched. CDR1 is SNHLY and CDR2 is FYNNEI in the germline V gene. CDR3 amino acids: CASTGTGVSYEQYF. In DNA, the CDR3 is TGTGCCAGCACCGGGACAGGGGTCTCCTACGAGCAGTACTTC.

Only one count was recorded for this clone. The genes are TRBV18 and TRBJ1-6, with D possibly TRBD1 on 5 matching bases. The germline V and J ends were trimmed by 2 bases and 0 bases, with 14 bases remaining between them. This CDR3 region has 18 residues. The germline gives CDR1 KGHSH, CDR2 LQKENI. Here the CDR3 reads CASSPKGAGSSYNSPLHF. For the CDR3, the DNA is TGTGCCAGCTCACCAAAAGGGGCGGGAAGCTCCTATAATTCACCCCTCCACTTT.

The chain recombines TRBV30 with TRBJ2-6; 7 bases are shared with TRBD1. The trim removed 8 bases at V and 0 bases at J, leaving 4 bases unmatched. This CDR3 is 14 amino acids long. Germline V CDR1 and CDR2: GTSNPN, SVGIG (reference sequence). The CDR3 loop reads CATGQLSGANVLTF. CDR3 sequence (DNA): TGTGCCACGGGACAGCTCTCTGGGGCCAACGTCCTGACTTTC.

The chain has TRBV7-2 and TRBJ1-5; possibly TRBD1 for D (5 bases). Germline V CDR1 and CDR2: SGHTA, FQGNSA. Between the trimmed V and J ends, which lost 6 bases and 6 bases, there was a span of 9 bases. The CDR3 loop spans 12 amino acids. The chain's CDR3 is CASSLRVQPQHF. CDR3 DNA: TGTGCCAGCAGTCTCAGGGTTCAGCCCCAGCATTTT.

This chain links TRBV28 with TRBJ1-6, with a possible D match to TRBD1 (6 bases). This CDR3 comprises 13 residues. Germline CDR1 is MDHEN and CDR2 is SYDVKM. V was shortened by 7 bases and J by 4 bases, with 8 bases between the two germline ends. CDR3 in DNA: TGTGCCAGCATGACAGGTTATAATTCACCCCTCCACTTT. Protein sequence: CASMTGYNSPLHF.

This chain connects TRBV9 to TRBJ2-1; TRBD2 agrees at 8 bases. The length of the CDR3 is 14 residues. The germline gives CDR1 SGDLS, CDR2 YYNGEE. J was trimmed by 6 bases and V by 4 bases; bases with no gene match: 6. The CDR3 region has the DNA TGTGCCAGCAGCCCTCCGGGGGGGTTCAATGAGCAGTTCTTC. Protein sequence: CASSPPGGFNEQFF. Combining the CDR3 with reference TRBV9 and TRBJ2-1 gives the whole variable domain DSGVTQTPKHLITATGQRVTLRCSPRSGDLSVYWYQQSLDQGLQFLIQYYNGEERAKGNILERFSAQQFPDLHSELNLSSLELGDSALYFCASSPPGGFNEQFFGPGTRLTVL.

The table lists this clone with a count of one. The genes are TRBV21-1 and TRBJ1-5; the table gives TRBD1 as D, unverified against the DNA. TRBV21-1 is classified as a pseudogene. This CDR3 spans 18 amino acids. The DNA for the CDR3 is TGTGCCAGCAGCATCGGGGGACAGGTGTCCTATAGCAATCAGCCCCAGCATTTT. Translated: CASSIGGQVSYSNQPQHF.

The chain employs TRBV18 and TRBJ1-1, with 7 bases aligning to TRBD1. Germline CDR1 is KGHSH and CDR2 is LQKENI. The CDR3 sequence is 15 residues long. V was clipped by 5 bases and J by 2 bases; unmatched bases: 8. The CDR3 here is CASSIGTDPNTEAFF. CDR3 nucleotides: TGTGCCAGCTCAATTGGGACAGACCCAAACACTGAAGCTTTCTTT.

The V call is TRBV5-1, the J call TRBJ1-2, with a tentative D call TRBD1 (5 bases). Germline values: CDR1 SGHRS, CDR2 YFSETQ. This CDR3 contains 14 residues. Trimming shortened V by 5 bases and J by 1 base, and 12 bases separated the two germline ends. The CDR3: CASRTGGGNYGYTF. The CDR3 DNA sequence: TGCGCCAGCAGGACGGGGGGGGGTAACTATGGCTACACCTTC.

The chain carries TRBV27 and TRBJ2-3; D perhaps matches TRBD2 (5 bases). CDR1 is MNHEY, CDR2 SMNVEV, per germline (reference sequence). Trimming removed 6 bases at V and 5 bases at J, with 21 bases between. The CDR3 loop spans 16 amino acids. The CDR3 loop is CASSLRFGHRGDTQYF. DNA for the CDR3: TGTGCCAGCAGCCTAAGGTTTGGCCACCGGGGAGATACGCAGTATTTT.

V gene TRBV4-2 combines with J gene TRBJ2-7; the match to TRBD2 covers 9 bases. The junction had 5 bases not matched to a gene; V was cut back by 0 bases and J by 2 bases. This CDR3 is built from 16 residues. Germline values: CDR1 LGHNA, CDR2 YNFKEQ. The CDR3 DNA reads as TGTGCCAGCAGCCAAGATGGAGGCGGGGGGGCCTACGAGCAGTACTTC. Translated: CASSQDGGGGAYEQYF.

V usage is TRBV9 and J usage is TRBJ1-6; unclear D gene. The germline V gene encodes CDR1 SGDLS and CDR2 YYNGEE. This CDR3 is built from 14 residues. Trimming shortened V by 0 bases and J by 13 bases, and 14 bases separated the two germline ends. CDR3 bases: TGTGCCAGCAGCGTAGAGGACCGTCCGGGGCCCCTCCACTTT. Its translation is CASSVEDRPGPLHF.

The rearrangement uses TRBV4-3 and TRBJ1-1, with D uncertain. Germline lookup yields CDR1 LGHNA and CDR2 YSLEER. V dropped 0 bases and J dropped 6 bases, with 14 bases sitting between them. The CDR3 is 15 amino acids. The CDR3 reads CASSQERFALSEAFF. The CDR3 nucleotides are TGCGCCAGCAGCCAAGAGAGATTCGCCTTATCTGAAGCTTTCTTT.

The CDR3: CASRPPRQDGYTF. CDR3 bases: TGTGCAAGTCGCCCCCCCCGCCAGGATGGCTACACCTTC. The chain links TRBV12-2 to TRBJ1-2; the table gives TRBD1 as D, unverified against the DNA. TRBV12-2 is annotated as a pseudogene. The CDR3 is made up of 13 amino acids.

This clone has only one observation. This chain links TRBV7-2 with TRBJ1-1; D unresolved. V was clipped by 4 bases and J by 6 bases, with 6 bases between them. The CDR3 covers 11 residues. Germline CDR1 reads SGHTA; CDR2 reads FQGNSA. The CDR3 sequence is CASSSVPEAFF. The DNA for the CDR3 is TGTGCCAGCAGCTCGGTACCTGAAGCTTTCTTT.

The J gene is TRBJ1-1, the V gene TRBV7-9; 7 bases are a match to TRBD1. This CDR3 contains 17 residues. V was pared by 3 bases and J by 6 bases, with 16 bases of the junction left unmatched. The germline V gene has CDR1 SEHNR and CDR2 FQNEAQ (reference sequence). CDR3 nucleotides: TGTGCCAGCAGCTTCTTGGACAGGTACGGTCTCGTCTCTGAAGCTTTCTTT. Translation gives CASSFLDRYGLVSEAFF.

V and J are TRBV27 and TRBJ2-3, with D tentatively TRBD2 (5 bases). The CDR3 extends over 17 amino acids. V dropped 2 bases and J dropped 2 bases, with 17 bases sitting between them. The germline gives CDR1 MNHEY, CDR2 SMNVEV (reference sequence). The CDR3 DNA reads as TGTGCCAGCAGTTTACTCCCCGGGCCGCGGGCCACAGATACGCAGTATTTT. It codes for CASSLLPGPRATDTQYF.

V is TRBV2 and J is TRBJ1-5; D gene uncertain. V was trimmed by 2 bases and J by 8 bases, leaving 13 bases between them. The CDR3 covers 14 residues. Per germline, CDR1 SNHLY and CDR2 FYNNEI. CDR3: CASSESGLVEPQHF. The CDR3 coding sequence is TGTGCCAGCAGTGAATCTGGACTCGTTGAGCCCCAGCATTTT.

V gene TRBV11-2 combines with J gene TRBJ1-2; 7 bases map to TRBD1. This CDR3 is built from 13 residues. The germline CDR1 and CDR2 sequences are SGHAT and FQNNGV. V shed 6 bases and J 5 bases; nucleotides not matched to a gene: 6. CDR3 sequence reads: CASRTGSAYGYTF. DNA of the CDR3: TGTGCCAGCAGGACAGGGTCCGCTTATGGCTACACCTTC.

The chain employs TRBV18 and TRBJ2-7, with 11 bases fitting TRBD1. This CDR3 has 16 amino acids. The V segment lost 1 base and the J segment 2 bases; nucleotides outside the gene matches: 4. Germline V gives CDR1 KGHSH, CDR2 LQKENI. CDR3 amino acids: CASSPLGTGGTYEQYF. The CDR3 DNA reads as TGTGCCAGCTCACCACTTGGGACAGGGGGGACCTACGAGCAGTACTTC.

The chain combines TRBV6-6 with TRBJ2-7; a possible D gene is TRBD1 (6 bases). CDR1 and CDR2 from the germline V gene are MNHNY and SVGAGI (reference sequence). There are 13 residues in the CDR3. The germline V and J ends were trimmed by 7 bases and 3 bases, with 13 bases remaining between them. CDR3 in amino acids: CASTPGGIYEQYF. Written as DNA, the CDR3 is TGTGCCAGCACTCCTGGGGGCATCTACGAGCAGTACTTC.

The chain combines TRBV10-3 with TRBJ2-2; TRBD1 agrees at 7 bases. Germline V lookup: CDR1 ENHRY, CDR2 SYGVKD. The V segment lost 7 bases and the J segment 2 bases; nucleotides outside the gene matches: 4. The CDR3 spans 14 residues. The CDR3 protein is CAIKGDSNTGELFF. In DNA form, the CDR3 reads TGTGCCATCAAAGGGGACAGTAACACCGGGGAGCTGTTTTTT.

The J gene is TRBJ2-7, the V gene TRBV6-5; D is possibly TRBD1 (5 bases). The length of the CDR3 is 15 residues. Germline V gene data show CDR1 as MNHEY and CDR2 as SVGAGI. Trimming removed 0 bases from V and 4 bases from J, with 13 bases in between. The CDR3 nucleotides read TGTGCCAGCAGTTACTCGAGGCAGGGTCTTTACGAGCAGTACTTC. Translating gives CASSYSRQGLYEQYF.

The chain recombines TRBV5-1 with TRBJ1-1; D perhaps matches TRBD1 (5 bases). The CDR3 sequence is 18 residues long. Between the trimmed V and J ends, which lost 0 bases and 1 base, there was a span of 19 bases. Per germline, CDR1 SGHRS and CDR2 YFSETQ. The CDR3 is CASSLASGRGRANTEAFF. In DNA form, the CDR3 reads TGCGCCAGCAGCTTGGCGTCAGGACGGGGGAGAGCGAACACTGAAGCTTTCTTT.